What follows is one T cell receptor (beta chain) and its context. Its antigen is unidentified. The data are from a study of T cell responses to AZD1222 COVID-19 vaccine. CDR3 length: 14 residues. V was shortened by 4 bases and J by 0 bases, with 9 bases between the two germline ends. CDR1 and CDR2 from the germline V gene are SGHVS and FNYEAQ. Data came from immunoSEQ multiplex PCR; TCRdb stores just in-frame clones and leaves some out. The sample totals more than 110,000 clones. Study-level results: Spike-spanning, vaccine-associated CD4 TCRs were dominant at 160-218 and 743-854. Close to half of all spike-specific TCRs reportedly target regions of the variants that are unmutated. Donors were chiefly white British, with a greater number of females, and clonal diversity was perhaps underestimated.

Sequencing was carried out using peripheral blood. The origin of this receptor is an adult in good health. The V gene is TRBV7-6, the J gene TRBJ1-1; D is uncertain. This CDR3 reads CASSSAEMNTEAFF. In DNA, the CDR3 is TGTGCCAGCAGCTCAGCGGAAATGAACACTGAAGCTTTCTTT. Using reference TRBV7-6 and TRBJ1-1 for the parts outside the CDR3, the full variable domain is GAGVSQSPRYKVTKRGQDVALRCDPISGHVSLYWYRQALGQGPEFLTYFNYEAQQDKSGLPNDRFSAERPEGSISTLTIQRTEQRDSAMYRCASSSAEMNTEAFFGQGTRLTVV.